What follows is one T cell receptor beta chain and its context. What it binds is not known. PCR employed 60 Vbeta and 13 Jbeta primers. Sequenced by immunoSEQ multiplex PCR; TCRdb stores in-frame clones only, minus some. This sample has about 160,000 clones, with around 78% found just once. These data are taken from a study of cytomegalovirus exposure and HLA in healthy donors. Study results and limitations: Cytomegalovirus association was listed for 164 TCR beta chains. In a later analysis, parvovirus B19, influenza, CMV and Epstein-Barr virus appeared linked to several top co-occurrence clusters. The authors considered a cluster of highly shared sequence variants likely to be a sequencing artifact.

This CDR3 comprises 16 residues. Unmatched junction bases numbered 10, after V lost 4 bases and J lost 5 bases. Germline loops: CDR1 KGHSH, CDR2 LQKENI. The chain has TRBV18 and TRBJ2-5; TRBD1 matches at 10 bases. The sequenced material came from PBMCs. The origin of this receptor is a woman in her 40s in good health and CMV-seronegative. The CDR3 loop is CASSHNRRQGAETQYF. In DNA form, the CDR3 reads TGTGCCAGCTCACACAATCGTCGACAGGGGGCGGAGACCCAGTACTTC.